This T cell receptor (beta chain) was sequenced during a study of T-cell reconstitution after alpha-beta-depleted transplantation in children. Per germline, CDR1 SNHLY and CDR2 FYNNEI. Trimming took off 5 bases at V and 3 bases at J, with 16 bases between the two ends. The CDR3 extends over 15 amino acids. Unique molecular identifiers were built into the TCRbeta library. MiXCR, applied by TCRdb to the PCR reads, yields one record per CDR3 protein. The repertoire holds 500,000 to 600,000 distinct CDR3 sequences, less than 35% seen once, with less than 2.5% in the top ten. The sample here was PBMCs from the stem cell graft donor, taken from the stem cell graft. The source is a human donor who donated a stem cell graft to a child with aplastic anemia. This chain joins TRBV2 and TRBJ1-1, with TRBD1 as a possible D gene (5 bases). The CDR3 spells CASSKTVGYDTEAFF. The CDR3 coding sequence is TGTGCCAGCAGTAAGACAGTCGGATACGACACTGAAGCTTTCTTT.